The 23 T cell receptor beta chains listed next were all sequenced from one sample in a study of T cells in Graves' hyperthyroidism and ophthalmopathy. Researchers took RNA transcripts and amplified the TCR beta CDR3 regions from them. The HTBI primer set served for first-round RT-PCR of the TCR CDR3. From the multiplex PCR reads, TCRdb called clonotypes with MiXCR, one entry per CDR3 protein. This table holds about 360,000 distinct CDR3 sequences, about 13% found once. Specimen: blood. These receptors came from a woman under 30 with Graves' hyperthyroidism.

The table lists this clonotype with many counts. V and J are TRBV28 and TRBJ2-7; D unresolved. CDR1 and CDR2 from the germline V gene are MDHEN and SYDVKM. The CDR3 is 11 residues long. Between the trimmed V and J ends, which lost 2 bases and 4 bases, there was a span of 3 bases. The chain's CDR3 is CASSLLYEQYF. In DNA, the CDR3 is TGTGCCAGCAGTTTACTGTACGAGCAGTACTTC.

This clonotype was counted only a few times. The chain couples TRBV24-1 to TRBJ1-2, with 11 bases identical to TRBD1. The CDR3 runs 15 residues. V was pared by 3 bases and J by 4 bases, with 3 bases of the junction left unmatched. In germline, CDR1 is KGHDR, CDR2 SFDVKD. The CDR3 DNA is TGTGCCACCAGTGATGGACAGGGGGCTGTCTATGGCTACACCTTC. Translating gives CATSDGQGAVYGYTF.

This clonotype was observed at least ten times. In DNA, the CDR3 is TGTGCCAGCAGTTTTCACAGGGGGCTCTACGAGCAGTACTTC. It encodes CASSFHRGLYEQYF. The J gene is TRBJ2-7, the V gene TRBV28; 9 nucleotides align to TRBD1. The CDR3 is made up of 14 amino acids. Germline trimming cut 3 bases from V and 3 bases from J; bases unmatched to any gene: 3. Germline lookup yields CDR1 MDHEN and CDR2 SYDVKM. Complete variable domain (other parts from reference TRBV28 and TRBJ2-7): DVKVTQSSRYLVKRTGEKVFLECVQDMDHENMFWYRQDPGLGLRLIYFSYDVKMKEKGDIPEGYSVSREKKERFSLILESASTNQTSMYLCASSFHRGLYEQYFGPGTRLTVT.

The table lists this clonotype with a few counts. This chain uses TRBV6-1 with TRBJ1-3; perhaps TRBD1 as D (6 bases). Per the germline V gene, CDR1 is MNHNS and CDR2 is SASEGT. The length of the CDR3 is 16 residues. V lost 5 bases and J lost 0, with 14 bases in between. CDR3 residues: CASSPTDRFSGNTIYF. CDR3 bases: TGTGCCAGCAGTCCCACAGACAGGTTCTCTGGAAACACCATATATTTT.

The J gene is TRBJ2-3, the V gene TRBV10-3; 8 bases fit TRBD1. From germline, CDR1 is ENHRY and CDR2 SYGVKD. The V segment lost 0 bases and the J segment 4 bases; nucleotides outside the gene matches: 6. The length of the CDR3 is 16 residues. CDR3 nucleotide sequence: TGTGCCATCAGTGAGTCCACGGGACAGGCCCCAGATACGCAGTATTTT. It is translated as CAISESTGQAPDTQYF.

Many counts were recorded for this clonotype. V and J are TRBV2 and TRBJ2-7; TRBD2 matches at 9 bases. V shed 5 bases and J 5 bases; nucleotides not matched to a gene: 10. The CDR3 is made up of 15 amino acids. Germline CDR1 reads SNHLY; CDR2 reads FYNNEI. The CDR3 DNA follows: TGTGCCAGCAGTTCTAGCGGGATGGGGCCCGACGAGCAGTACTTC. Amino acid sequence: CASSSSGMGPDEQYF.

This clonotype was seen a handful of times. J is TRBJ2-2 and V is TRBV9, with 10 nucleotides matching TRBD2. CDR1 is SGDLS, CDR2 YYNGEE, per germline. The CDR3 extends over 17 amino acids. V was pared by 0 bases and J by 6 bases, with 8 bases of the junction left unmatched. The CDR3 reads CASSVEDSGRSPGELFF. The CDR3, as DNA: TGTGCCAGCAGCGTAGAGGATAGCGGGAGGTCTCCCGGGGAGCTGTTTTTT.

This clonotype was seen many times. J is TRBJ2-7 and V is TRBV20-1, with D possibly TRBD2 on 7 matching bases. The germline V gene has CDR1 DFQATT and CDR2 SNEGSKA (reference sequence). Trimming stripped 0 bases from V and 5 bases from J, with 14 bases between. CDR3 length: 14 residues. CDR3 amino acids: CSAREIGGANEQYF. For the CDR3, the DNA is TGCAGTGCTAGAGAGATAGGGGGGGCGAACGAGCAGTACTTC.

The sample holds a few counts of this clonotype. The chain recombines TRBV6-4 with TRBJ2-2, with a possible D match to TRBD1 (5 bases). The CDR3 totals 15 residues. The germline V gene encodes CDR1 MRHNA and CDR2 SNTAGT. The germline V and J ends were trimmed by 3 bases and 0 bases, with 8 bases remaining between them. The CDR3 protein is CASSETETNTGELFF. CDR3 bases: TGTGCCAGCAGTGAGACAGAGACGAACACCGGGGAGCTGTTTTTT.

CDR3 bases: TGTGCCAGCAGTTTACAAGGGGTATACAATGAGCAGTACTTC. Its translation: CASSLQGVYNEQYF. The chain uses TRBV27 and TRBJ2-1; maybe TRBD1 (5 bases). Gene TRBJ2-7 matches the end of the DNA better, so the J call may be wrong. The CDR3 has 14 residues. From germline, CDR1 is MNHEY and CDR2 SMNVEV (reference sequence).

This clonotype was detected many times. The V gene is TRBV5-1, the J gene TRBJ2-3; D remains ambiguous. V was shortened by 0 bases and J by 4 bases, with 9 bases between the two germline ends. This CDR3 has 14 amino acids. CDR1 is SGHRS, CDR2 YFSETQ, per germline. CDR3: CASSLDLSADTQYF. The DNA of the CDR3 is TGCGCCAGCAGCTTGGACCTCTCGGCAGATACGCAGTATTTT.

The rearrangement uses TRBV19 and TRBJ1-3; D is undetermined. V dropped 4 bases and J dropped 4 bases, with 8 bases sitting between them. This CDR3 spans 13 amino acids. The germline V gene has CDR1 LNHDA and CDR2 SQIVND (reference sequence). CDR3 sequence: CASSTGSGNTIYF. CDR3 DNA sequence: TGTGCCAGTAGTACCGGGTCCGGAAACACCATATATTTT.

This clonotype was seen only a few times. One end of the junction fails to match germline, which may point to a read error. V and J are TRBV2 and TRBJ2-1; TRBD1 is a possible D gene (6 bases). From germline, CDR1 is SNHLY and CDR2 FYNNEI. The CDR3 consists of 13 residues. Written as DNA, the CDR3 is TGTGCCAGCAGTGTACGATGGGACAATGAGCGGTTCTTC. Its translation: CASSVRWDNERFF.

In this sample, this clonotype turned up many times. The V gene is TRBV2, the J gene TRBJ2-3, with a tentative D call TRBD2 (6 bases). The CDR3 covers 15 residues. Germline assignment: CDR1 SNHLY and CDR2 FYNNEI. The V gene lost 8 bases and the J gene lost 3 bases, with 18 bases spanning the gap. The DNA of the CDR3 is TGTGCCAGCTCGTACGGGGGTCCGATGACAGATACGCAGTATTTT. Protein product: CASSYGGPMTDTQYF.

The table lists this clonotype with many counts. This chain's CDR3 is CASSFGGASTDTQYF. The CDR3 nucleotides are TGTGCCAGCAGCTTTGGCGGGGCCAGCACAGATACGCAGTATTTT. V gene TRBV7-9 combines with J gene TRBJ2-3, with a weak D call TRBD2 (6 bases). Trimming took off 3 bases at V and 0 bases at J, with 10 bases between the two ends. Germline V gene sequence: CDR1 SEHNR, CDR2 FQNEAQ (reference sequence). This CDR3 has 15 residues.

The rearrangement uses TRBV2 and TRBJ1-2; the D is unclear. Germline CDR1 SNHLY, CDR2 FYNNEI. This CDR3 is built from 11 residues. V was shortened by 6 bases and J by 9 bases, with 11 bases between the two germline ends. The CDR3 loop is CASSSTLSYTF. CDR3 bases: TGTGCCAGCAGCTCTACATTAAGCTACACCTTC.

This chain's CDR3 is CASSQRWGQGLSFYGYTF. CDR3 DNA: TGTGCCAGCAGCCAAAGGTGGGGACAGGGCTTATCATTCTATGGCTACACCTTC. This sequence joins TRBV3-1 and TRBJ1-2; 9 bases are shared with TRBD1. Germline lookup yields CDR1 LGHDT and CDR2 YNNKEL (reference sequence). V trimming: 2 bases; J trimming: 4 bases; junction bases outside the gene matches: 14. The CDR3 runs to 18 residues.

Many counts were recorded for this clonotype. The genes are TRBV24-1 and TRBJ2-1; 10 bases align to TRBD1. The CDR3 totals 17 residues. Germline V gene data show CDR1 as KGHDR and CDR2 as SFDVKD. The junction had 14 bases not matched to a gene; V was cut back by 7 bases and J by 6 bases. In DNA, the CDR3 is TGTGCCACCAGCGGTCCCGGGACAGGGGACCAGGCCAATGAGCAGTTCTTC. It specifies CATSGPGTGDQANEQFF.

A word on this clonotype: A much more abundant neighbour one base away suggests this may be a read error. The V gene is TRBV20-1, the J gene TRBJ2-1, with D perhaps TRBD2 (7 bases). CDR1 and CDR2 (germline): DFQATT, SNEGSKA (reference sequence). The CDR3 totals 14 residues. DNA for the CDR3: TGCAGCTTGAGAAGGAGGGGGGGGGGCGTTGAGCAGTTCTTC. This codes for CSLRRRGGGVEQFF.

V is TRBV6-5 and J is TRBJ2-1; D may be TRBD2 (5 bases). CDR1 is MNHEY, CDR2 SVGAGI, per germline. V gave up 3 bases and J gave up 4 bases, with 13 bases separating them. The length of the CDR3 is 15 residues. The CDR3 loop is CASSYGEPLYNEQFF. The CDR3 bases are TGTGCCAGCAGTTATGGGGAGCCCCTATACAATGAGCAGTTCTTC.

The chain has TRBV15 and TRBJ2-2; D perhaps matches TRBD1 (5 bases). V dropped 1 base and J dropped 5 bases, with 8 bases sitting between them. The length of the CDR3 is 14 residues. The V gene's germline CDR1 is LNHNV and CDR2 YYDKDF (reference sequence). This CDR3 is CATSRGQSTGELFF. The CDR3 nucleotides are TGTGCCACCAGCAGAGGACAGAGTACCGGGGAGCTGTTTTTT.

This clonotype showed up many times. The chain employs TRBV12-3 or TRBV12-4 and TRBJ2-3; D may be TRBD1 (6 bases). The CDR3 spans 16 residues. Trimming cost V 2 bases and J 1 base, with 13 bases left between them. CDR3 in DNA: TGTGCCAGCAGTTTAATCTCCAGGGGTGGCACAGATACGCAGTATTTT. Translated, it gives CASSLISRGGTDTQYF.

This clonotype was seen repeatedly, ten times or more. The rearrangement uses TRBV2 and TRBJ2-7; D call uncertain. With 1 base removed from V and 3 bases from J, the gap between germline ends came to 7 bases. Per germline, CDR1 SNHLY and CDR2 FYNNEI. The length of the CDR3 is 13 residues. The CDR3 protein is CASSEVERYEQYF. As DNA, the CDR3 is TGTGCCAGCAGTGAAGTAGAGCGCTACGAGCAGTACTTC.